These T cell receptor beta chains were read from a single sample in a study of blood T cell repertoires in COVID-19. Data came from immunoSEQ multiplex PCR; TCRdb stores just in-frame clones and leaves some out. This table has about 150,000 clones, under 95% appearing once. Sequenced material: peripheral blood. Receptors were obtained from a man aged 45 to 65 with acute or convalescent COVID-19. Both conserved end residues are part of each CDR3. Fields, in order: CDR3 protein, V gene.

CDR3aa: CASSPPAGGSGETQYF; v_gene: TRBV18
CDR3aa: CASSQDGTSGRYEQYF; v_gene: TRBV4-2
CDR3aa: CASSLVAGGMGYEQYF; v_gene: TRBV28
CDR3aa: CATADYSNTQYF; v_gene: TRBV24-1
CDR3aa: CASTEGGSYNEQFF; v_gene: TRBV28
CDR3aa: CASISPLWSSYNSPLHF; v_gene: TRBV28
CDR3aa: CASIAGSNYNEQFF; v_gene: TRBV6-5
CDR3aa: CASSLGEGDRVMRETQYF; v_gene: TRBV5-4
CDR3aa: CASVFGTSGATDTQYF; v_gene: TRBV5-1
CDR3aa: CASRDREETQYF; v_gene: TRBV10-3
CDR3aa: CASSIGGQGTNEQFF; v_gene: TRBV19
CDR3aa: CASSLGGYTF; v_gene: TRBV6-6
CDR3aa: CAISQAFGGLNTEAFF; v_gene: TRBV10-3
CDR3aa: CASSQDLAGGQEDTQYF; v_gene: TRBV7-9
CDR3aa: CASSPFGSRDTEAFF; v_gene: TRBV5-1
CDR3aa: CSSRGVTEAFF; v_gene: TRBV20-1
CDR3aa: CAGSGQLNQPQHF; v_gene: TRBV6-5
CDR3aa: CASSSGQGLNYGYTF; v_gene: TRBV7-2
CDR3aa: CATSDSIPGTGIHNEQFF; v_gene: TRBV24-1
CDR3aa: CASSQTGGEHNEKLFF; v_gene: TRBV4-2
CDR3aa: CASSLGQGRGYTF; v_gene: TRBV7-3
CDR3aa: CASSPRQGFEQFF; v_gene: TRBV7-9
CDR3aa: CASSFIRGTGELFF; v_gene: TRBV7-9
CDR3aa: CASSSTTGEIYADTQYF; v_gene: TRBV5-1
CDR3aa: CASSLFRGRDNQPQHF; v_gene: TRBV19
CDR3aa: CASSSRGARTGELFF; v_gene: TRBV28